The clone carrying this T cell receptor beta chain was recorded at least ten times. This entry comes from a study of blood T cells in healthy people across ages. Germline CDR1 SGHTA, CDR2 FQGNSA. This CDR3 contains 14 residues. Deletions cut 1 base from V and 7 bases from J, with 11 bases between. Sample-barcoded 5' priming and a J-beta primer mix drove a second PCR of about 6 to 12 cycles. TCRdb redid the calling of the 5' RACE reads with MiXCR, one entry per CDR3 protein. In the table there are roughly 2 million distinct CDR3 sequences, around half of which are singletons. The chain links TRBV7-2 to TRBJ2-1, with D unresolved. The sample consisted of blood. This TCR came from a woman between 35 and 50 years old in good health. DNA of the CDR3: TGTGCCAGCAGCTTAGAAGACGCTGGTAATGAGCAGTTCTTC. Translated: CASSLEDAGNEQFF.